The 32 T cell receptor beta chains presented below share a single source sample, sequenced in a study of OX40 agonist ivuxolimab in advanced cancers. The data were produced by immunoSEQ multiplex PCR, yet TCRdb's version contains in-frame clones alone and is incomplete. The repertoire consists of about 47,000 clones, with about 88% occurring once and the leading ten covering approximately 1.6%. Source: CD4+ or CD8+ T cells sorted from blood, taken in a trial of the OX40 agonist ivuxolimab. The source is an adult with an advanced solid tumor such as melanoma, head and neck, liver or kidney cancer.

This rearrangement joins TRBV18 to TRBJ2-3; D remains ambiguous. This CDR3 spans 15 amino acids. Between the trimmed V and J ends, which lost 0 bases and 2 bases, there was a span of 9 bases. Germline V gene data show CDR1 as KGHSH and CDR2 as LQKENI. CDR3 in DNA: TGTGCCAGCTCACCACCGACCGGATACACAGATACGCAGTATTTT. This translates into CASSPPTGYTDTQYF.

The chain joins TRBV7-9 to TRBJ2-1; TRBD2 agrees at 9 bases. The CDR3 totals 13 residues. The V and J ends lost 0 bases and 13 bases, in that order; junction bases with no gene match: 4. The V gene's germline CDR1 is SEHNR and CDR2 FQNEAQ (reference sequence). CDR3: CASSLAEAGGQFF. Written as DNA, the CDR3 is TGTGCCAGCAGCTTAGCAGAAGCGGGAGGCCAGTTCTTC. Using reference TRBV7-9 and TRBJ2-1 for the parts outside the CDR3, the full variable domain is DTGVSQNPRHKITKRGQNVTFRCDPISEHNRLYWYRQTLGQGPEFLTYFQNEAQLEKSRLLSDRFSAERPKGSFSTLEIQRTEQGDSAMYLCASSLAEAGGQFFGPGTRLTVL.

The V gene is TRBV9, the J gene TRBJ2-3; perhaps TRBD1 as D (5 bases). Trimming removed 3 bases at V and 4 bases at J, with 12 bases between. Germline-derived CDR1 and CDR2 are SGDLS and YYNGEE. The CDR3 loop spans 14 amino acids. CDR3 residues: CASSDMGPADTQYF. In nucleotides, the CDR3 is TGTGCCAGCAGCGACATGGGGCCGGCAGATACGCAGTATTTT.

The rearrangement uses TRBV27 and TRBJ1-6, with D possibly being TRBD1 (5 bases). Deletions cut 0 bases from V and 6 bases from J, with 15 bases between. Germline V gene lookup returns CDR1 MNHEY and CDR2 SMNVEV (reference sequence). The CDR3 runs to 17 residues. The CDR3: CASSLSGGRGGNSPLHF. The CDR3 nucleotides are TGTGCCAGCAGTTTATCGGGGGGTAGGGGAGGTAATTCACCCCTCCACTTT.

The sample holds one count of this clone. V and J are TRBV28 and TRBJ2-1; D perhaps matches TRBD2 (6 bases). Trimming pared 7 bases from V and 9 bases from J, leaving 16 bases between. The CDR3 loop spans 13 amino acids. Germline V gives CDR1 MDHEN, CDR2 SYDVKM. Here the CDR3 DNA reads TGTGCCAGCACCGAGGCGGGGTTCGGTGAGCAGTTCTTC. Protein: CASTEAGFGEQFF.

The chain has TRBV27 and TRBJ2-3, with 7 nucleotides matching TRBD1. Germline assignment: CDR1 MNHEY and CDR2 SMNVEV (reference sequence). The CDR3 totals 14 residues. The V segment lost 6 bases and the J segment 0 bases; nucleotides outside the gene matches: 3. The CDR3 here is CASRLQGSTDTQYF. In DNA form, the CDR3 reads TGTGCCAGCAGACTACAGGGGAGCACAGATACGCAGTATTTT.

This clone was picked up one time. The chain joins TRBV18 to TRBJ2-7; 9 bases match TRBD1. The trim removed 3 bases at V and 3 bases at J, leaving 3 bases unmatched. CDR1 is KGHSH and CDR2 is LQKENI in the germline V gene. There are 14 residues in the CDR3. The DNA of the CDR3 is TGTGCCAGCTCACCGACAGGGGGTCACTACGAGCAGTACTTC. Its translation is CASSPTGGHYEQYF.

In nucleotides, the CDR3 is TGTGCCAGCAGACGGGGCACTGAAGCTTTCTTT. This translates into CASRRGTEAFF. The chain couples TRBV13 to TRBJ1-1; D uncertain. CDR1 and CDR2 from the germline V gene are PRHDT and FYEKMQ (reference sequence). There are 11 residues in the CDR3. The V gene lost 6 bases and the J gene lost 4 bases, with 6 bases spanning the gap.

In its sample, this clone ranks as medium-sized. The V gene is TRBV6-1, the J gene TRBJ1-2; 7 bases match TRBD1. The CDR3 sequence is 14 residues long. The germline gives CDR1 MNHNS, CDR2 SASEGT. The junction had 4 bases not matched to a gene; V was cut back by 1 base and J by 5 bases. DNA of the CDR3: TGTGCCAGCAGTGAAGGAAACAGGGGTTATGGCTACACCTTC. This sequence encodes CASSEGNRGYGYTF.

This clone is classed as medium-sized. As DNA, the CDR3 is TGTGCCAGCAGCCCAGCAAACGAGATCGGAGACACCATATATTTT. It is translated as CASSPANEIGDTIYF. V gene TRBV28 combines with J gene TRBJ1-3; D remains ambiguous. The V gene's germline CDR1 is MDHEN and CDR2 SYDVKM. This CDR3 contains 15 residues. Trimming took off 6 bases at V and 8 bases at J, with 20 bases between the two ends.

The rearrangement uses TRBV11-2 and TRBJ2-3, with D maybe TRBD1 (5 bases). Germline-derived CDR1 and CDR2 are SGHAT and FQNNGV. Trimming pared 8 bases from V and 1 base from J, leaving 10 bases between. The CDR3 totals 13 residues. The CDR3 is CASGDRGTDTQYF. DNA for the CDR3: TGTGCCAGCGGAGACAGAGGCACAGATACGCAGTATTTT.

The chain joins TRBV4-2 to TRBJ1-1, with 10 bases fitting TRBD1. The CDR3 contains 16 residues. Trimming took 3 bases from V and 10 from J; bases not matched to a gene: 14. Germline loops: CDR1 LGHNA, CDR2 YNFKEQ. CDR3 residues: CASSHPGQGGGTTAFF. CDR3 in DNA: TGTGCCAGCAGCCATCCCGGACAGGGGGGCGGCACGACAGCTTTCTTT.

The CDR3 spells CASRTGPQKGSYEQYF. The CDR3 DNA reads as TGTGCCAGCAGGACCGGGCCGCAAAAGGGCTCCTACGAGCAGTACTTC. The chain couples TRBV28 to TRBJ2-7; the D is unclear. V was trimmed by 6 bases and J by 0 bases, leaving 18 bases between them. Germline CDR1 MDHEN, CDR2 SYDVKM. The CDR3 length is 16 residues.

The chain recombines TRBV28 with TRBJ2-5; D not resolved. The germline gives CDR1 MDHEN, CDR2 SYDVKM. The germline V and J ends were trimmed by 1 base and 5 bases, with 8 bases remaining between them. This CDR3 contains 13 residues. The CDR3 loop is CASSLYSSETQYF. For the CDR3, the DNA is TGTGCCAGCAGTTTATACTCCAGCGAGACCCAGTACTTC.

The CDR3 is CASSPLEYGELFF. As DNA, the CDR3 is TGTGCCAGCAGCCCCCTGGAGTACGGGGAGCTGTTTTTT. The chain has TRBV5-4 and TRBJ2-2, with D hard to call. CDR1 is SGHNT and CDR2 is YYREEE in the germline V gene (reference sequence). V shed 4 bases and J shed 7 bases, with 11 bases lying between them. The CDR3 spans 13 residues.

This clone was picked up one time. The J gene is TRBJ2-3, the V gene TRBV5-1; D ambiguous. Trimming removed 2 bases from V and 2 bases from J, with 6 bases in between. This CDR3 has 13 amino acids. Germline values: CDR1 SGHRS, CDR2 YFSETQ. CDR3 sequence reads: CASSLPATDTQYF. The CDR3 nucleotides are TGCGCCAGCAGCTTACCAGCCACAGATACGCAGTATTTT.

The chain couples TRBV12-2 to TRBJ2-1; whether TRBD1, the table's D call, matches the DNA was not checked. TRBV12-2 is a pseudogene locus. The length of the CDR3 is 17 residues. The CDR3 DNA is TGTGCAAGTCGCTCCCGCCGGGACAGGGGGCGGTGGAATGAGCAGTTCTTC. Encoded protein: CASRSRRDRGRWNEQFF.

CDR3 loop: CASSLRQIRSYGYTF. In DNA form, the CDR3 reads TGTGCCAGCAGCTTGCGGCAGATCAGATCCTATGGCTACACCTTC. The V gene is TRBV11-2, the J gene TRBJ1-2; D is unclear. The germline V gene encodes CDR1 SGHAT and CDR2 FQNNGV. CDR3 size: 15 residues. Trimming took 3 bases from V and 4 from J, leaving 15 bases between them.

J is TRBJ2-5 and V is TRBV11-2, with 7 bases lining up with TRBD2. The germline gives CDR1 SGHAT, CDR2 FQNNGV. The CDR3 has 14 amino acids. J was trimmed by 5 bases and V by 3 bases; bases with no gene match: 6. The CDR3 spells CASSFAGEVETQYF. The CDR3 DNA follows: TGTGCCAGCAGCTTTGCGGGGGAGGTGGAGACCCAGTACTTC.

The CDR3 region has the DNA TGTGCCAGCAGCACAGGGGATCAGCCCCAGCATTTT. Protein: CASSTGDQPQHF. The chain combines TRBV28 with TRBJ1-5, with 7 bases aligning to TRBD1. This CDR3 comprises 12 residues. J lost 5 bases, V lost 6 bases, and 1 base had no gene match. Germline CDR1 and CDR2: MDHEN and SYDVKM.

The chain uses TRBV19 and TRBJ2-2; D possibly corresponds to TRBD1 (6 bases). The germline V gene encodes CDR1 LNHDA and CDR2 SQIVND (reference sequence). The CDR3 is 13 residues long. Trimming shortened V by 4 bases and J by 11 bases, and 14 bases separated the two germline ends. For the CDR3, the DNA is TGTGCCAGTAGTAACCCCCGGGACAAAGAGCTGTTTTTT. Translation: CASSNPRDKELFF.

The genes are TRBV11-3 and TRBJ2-3; D remains ambiguous. V lost 1 base and J lost 4, with 6 bases in between. This CDR3 has 13 amino acids. Germline CDR1 SGHNT, CDR2 YENEEA. This CDR3 is CASSLGPADTQYF. In DNA form, the CDR3 reads TGTGCCAGCAGCTTAGGGCCAGCAGATACGCAGTATTTT. The full variable domain, its missing parts supplied by reference TRBV11-3 and TRBJ2-3, is EAGVVQSPRYKIIEKKQPVAFWCNPISGHNTLYWYLQNLGQGPELLIRYENEEAVDDSQLPKDRFSAERLKGVDSTLKIQPAELGDSAVYLCASSLGPADTQYFGPGTRLTVL.

In its sample, this clone was seen once. This rearrangement joins TRBV4-3 to TRBJ1-2; unclear D gene. The CDR3 is made up of 13 amino acids. V shed 0 bases and J shed 7 bases, with 9 bases lying between them. CDR1 and CDR2 (germline): LGHNA, YSLEER. The CDR3 sequence is CASSQDRASGYTF. In DNA form, the CDR3 reads TGCGCCAGCAGCCAAGATCGAGCGAGTGGCTACACCTTC.

This chain links TRBV28 with TRBJ2-1; 13 nucleotides match TRBD2. The CDR3 covers 16 residues. Germline CDR1 reads MDHEN; CDR2 reads SYDVKM. The ends lost 4 bases at V and 7 bases at J; junction bases unmatched: 7. The CDR3 nucleotides are TGTGCCAGCAGTTCCCGACTAGCGGGAGGTGGGAATGAGCAGTTCTTC. Residues: CASSSRLAGGGNEQFF.

This chain joins TRBV5-4 and TRBJ2-1; either TRBD1 or TRBD2 may supply D (5 bases each). Trimming removed 4 bases at V and 9 bases at J, with 8 bases between. The CDR3 is 11 amino acids. Germline CDR1 is SGHNT and CDR2 is YYREEE (reference sequence). The CDR3 nucleotides are TGTGCCAGCAGCACGAGGGGTGAGCAGTTCTTC. Translating it yields CASSTRGEQFF.

The V call is TRBV2, the J call TRBJ2-5, with 10 bases fitting TRBD1. Germline lookup yields CDR1 SNHLY and CDR2 FYNNEI. The V segment lost 6 bases and the J segment 5 bases; nucleotides outside the gene matches: 0. The CDR3 loop spans 12 amino acids. CDR3 loop: CASRGQGETQYF. The CDR3 region has the DNA TGTGCCAGCAGGGGACAGGGGGAGACCCAGTACTTC.

The chain combines TRBV19 with TRBJ2-1; no clear D gene. This CDR3 is 15 amino acids long. Germline CDR1 LNHDA, CDR2 SQIVND (reference sequence). Trimming pared 3 bases from V and 3 bases from J, leaving 12 bases between. The CDR3 is CASSMESRSYNEQFF. CDR3 nucleotide sequence: TGTGCCAGTAGTATGGAGTCTCGGAGCTACAATGAGCAGTTCTTC.

This chain links TRBV4-1 with TRBJ2-7, with 7 bases matching TRBD1. Per germline, CDR1 MGHRA and CDR2 YSYEKL. The CDR3 contains 16 residues. The J segment lost 5 bases and the V segment lost 0 bases, leaving 10 bases of the junction unmatched. The CDR3 loop is CASSQDPRQGGHEQYF. Written as DNA, the CDR3 is TGCGCCAGCAGCCAAGATCCGCGACAGGGTGGGCACGAGCAGTACTTC.

The J gene is TRBJ2-1, the V gene TRBV18; D possibly matches TRBD1 or TRBD2 (5 bases each). Deletions cut 1 base from V and 4 bases from J, with 11 bases between. This CDR3 spans 15 amino acids. Germline loops: CDR1 KGHSH, CDR2 LQKENI. CDR3 coding DNA: TGTGCCAGCTCACCACTGCCCGGGGCGTACAATGAGCAGTTCTTC. Translation gives CASSPLPGAYNEQFF.

By proportion, this clone is medium-sized. This rearrangement joins TRBV28 to TRBJ1-1, with 9 bases identical to TRBD1. This CDR3 has 18 amino acids. The germline CDR1 and CDR2 sequences are MDHEN and SYDVKM. Trimming took 5 bases from V and 0 from J; bases not matched to a gene: 13. CDR3 in DNA: TGTGCCAGCAGTCCGTACAGGGGGCTCCAAAGTATGAACACTGAAGCTTTCTTT. Its translation is CASSPYRGLQSMNTEAFF.

This chain connects TRBV7-3 to TRBJ2-1, with 13 bases aligning to TRBD2. After removal of 5 bases from V and 12 bases from J, the junction contained 1 base not matched to a gene. Germline lookup yields CDR1 SGHTA and CDR2 FQGTGA. The CDR3 covers 12 residues. CDR3 DNA: TGTGCCAGCAGCCGGACTAGCGGGAGGCAGTTCTTC. Protein: CASSRTSGRQFF. The full variable domain, in which reference TRBV7-3 and TRBJ2-1 provide the parts outside the CDR3, is GAGVSQTPSNKVTEKGKYVELRCDPISGHTALYWYRQSLGQGPEFLIYFQGTGAADDSGLPNDRFFAVRPEGSVSTLKIQRTERGDSAVYLCASSRTSGRQFFGPGTRLTVL.

The J gene is TRBJ1-1, the V gene TRBV9; 8 positions agree with TRBD1. Trimming cost V 4 bases and J 4 bases; bases outside gene matches: 9. The CDR3 spans 15 residues. Germline V gives CDR1 SGDLS, CDR2 YYNGEE. The CDR3 coding sequence is TGTGCCAGCAGCCCCCACAGGGGGTTTGGCACTGAAGCTTTCTTT. The encoded protein is CASSPHRGFGTEAFF.